The T cell receptor beta chain described here comes from a study of cytomegalovirus exposure and HLA in healthy donors. Study-wide findings and caveats: As was reported, the classifier diagnosed cytomegalovirus status with high specificity and sensitivity.

This clone was seen once. Antigen specificity is unknown. The PCR used 60 Vbeta and 13 Jbeta primers. In the study's own analysis: About 10 million shared chains were among approximately 80 million unique TCR beta chains counted in a later analysis. Using immunoSEQ multiplex PCR, the repertoire was profiled, and TCRdb retains in-frame clones only, with some absent. Clone size and the V and J calls come from that table; the DNA yielded D and trimming. The data show under 300,000 clones, 86% seen once. Trimming removed 1 base from V and 2 bases from J; junction bases left unmatched: 4. Per the germline V gene, CDR1 is GTSNPN and CDR2 is SVGIG (reference sequence). The CDR3 runs 14 residues. It was healthy bone marrow donors who served as donors.

The gene calls are TRBV30 and TRBJ1-2; 7 bases map to TRBD1. The specimen sequenced was PBMCs. This receptor was obtained from a man aged 35-49 years in good health and CMV-seropositive. DNA for the CDR3: TGTGCCTGGAGTGGGCTGGGACAGAACTATGGCTACACCTTC. Translated: CAWSGLGQNYGYTF.